This T cell receptor beta chain was found in a study of cytomegalovirus exposure and HLA in healthy donors. Study in general: Across 350 to 500 genotyped donors, about 81% landed in the Caucasian-associated ancestry cluster. General study results and limits: Researchers counted 150 to 200 TCR beta chains as cytomegalovirus-associated. In a later analysis, the majority of CMV-associated beta chains seemingly showed HLA restriction.

The donors comprised healthy bone marrow donors. To note about this clone: Its antigen is unknown.

The PCR made use of 60 Vbeta and 13 Jbeta primers. The table came from immunoSEQ multiplex PCR; TCRdb's copy has only in-frame clones and leaves some out. Altogether 220,000 or so clones are present, around 75% being singletons, with the ten largest covering 1.5% to 2%. The CDR3 has 12 amino acids. V gave up 0 bases and J gave up 10 bases, with 8 bases separating them. Per the germline V gene, CDR1 is SGHRS and CDR2 is YFSETQ. The sequenced sample was PBMCs. The receptor's source is a woman aged 25 to 39 in good health and CMV-seronegative. This rearrangement joins TRBV5-1 to TRBJ2-1, with a possible D match to TRBD2 (5 bases). This CDR3 is CASSLGEGEQFF. Written as DNA, the CDR3 is TGCGCCAGCAGCTTGGGAGAGGGAGAGCAGTTCTTC.